This TCR beta chain was captured in a study of graft-versus-host responses after intestinal transplantation. Note on this clone: Its antigen is undetermined.

Data came from immunoSEQ multiplex PCR; TCRdb stores just in-frame clones and leaves some out. The table includes 40,000 to 55,000 clones, approximately 95% detected once. This CDR3 has 16 residues. Germline CDR1 and CDR2: SGHNT and YENEEA. Trimming took 4 bases from V and 0 from J, leaving 14 bases between them. Source: unstimulated CD8+ T cells sorted from spleen or lymph node cells, taken before transplant. This clonotype was sampled from a human donor who was the organ donor for an intestinal transplant. V is TRBV11-3 and J is TRBJ2-3, with D possibly TRBD2 on 5 matching bases. CDR3 sequence (DNA): TGTGCCAGCAGCTCGAGGGTAGCGTCTAGCACAGATACGCAGTATTTT. It codes for CASSSRVASSTDTQYF.